This entry is about one T cell receptor (beta chain). This sample was taken from a study of human T cells and chemical hapten exposure. The germline V gene encodes CDR1 SGHTA and CDR2 FQGNSA. The CDR3 has 15 amino acids. J lost 5 bases, V lost 1 base, and 8 bases had no gene match. Per the study methods: Individual samples carried between about 20,000 and 700,000 TCRs, with some 100,000 as the median. MiXCR, applied by TCRdb to the RACE reads, yields one record per CDR3 protein. TCRdb, rather than the study authors, made the V and J calls. Of more than 85,000 distinct CDR3 sequences detected, about 11% appear once; the ten largest clones hold less than 2.5%. Time point described: patch test 2, 6 weeks after DPC sensitization. Treatment here: therapeutic diphenylcyclopropenone sensitization with weekly scalp DPC.

The sequences come from whole blood, collected in connection with sensitization to the hapten diphenylcyclopropenone (DPC). The TCR was taken from a man between 35 and 55 years old with alopecia areata. Some clones in this sample may be carry-over from other donors' samples. The chain joins TRBV7-2 to TRBJ2-7, with 7 bases fitting TRBD2. The CDR3 loop is CASSLVGGSRDEQYF. The CDR3 coding sequence is TGTGCCAGCAGCTTAGTAGGCGGGAGTAGGGACGAGCAGTACTTC.